These T cell receptor beta chains were read from a single sample in a study of blood T cell repertoires in COVID-19. This table comes from immunoSEQ multiplex PCR, and its TCRdb copy is limited to in-frame clones, with some not included. Of about 250,000 clones in the sample, 85% were seen once. Sample: peripheral blood. The receptor source for this set is a middle-aged man with active or convalescent COVID-19. The CDR3 runs from the conserved cysteine through the conserved F or W. Each record gives: D gene, V gene, J gene, clone size, CDR3 protein, CDR3 DNA. The D gene is left open where the match is weak. Clone sizes are given selectively: once, few, many, or a class where the clone is expanded.

d_gene: -; v_gene: TRBV6-2/TRBV6-3; j_gene: TRBJ1-2; abundance: few; CDR3aa: CASSPTGGTTVNGYTF; CDR3nt: TGTGCCAGCAGCCCTACGGGGGGGACTACTGTGAATGGCTACACCTTC
d_gene: -; v_gene: TRBV30; j_gene: TRBJ1-1; abundance: -; CDR3aa: CAWEFGATEAFF; CDR3nt: TGTGCCTGGGAGTTTGGGGCCACTGAAGCTTTCTTT
d_gene: TRBD1; v_gene: TRBV11-2; j_gene: TRBJ2-7; abundance: -; CDR3aa: CASSLVLDRESEQYF; CDR3nt: TGTGCCAGCAGCTTGGTATTGGACAGGGAGAGCGAGCAGTACTTC
d_gene: TRBD2; v_gene: TRBV19; j_gene: TRBJ2-1; abundance: -; CDR3aa: CASHSGLAGPYYSYNEQFF; CDR3nt: TGTGCCAGTCATTCGGGACTAGCGGGTCCCTATTACTCCTACAATGAGCAGTTCTTC
d_gene: TRBD2; v_gene: TRBV14; j_gene: TRBJ2-7; abundance: -; CDR3aa: CASSQDFSSLADVRNSYEQYF; CDR3nt: TGTGCCAGCAGCCAAGATTTCTCGAGTCTAGCGGACGTACGGAACTCCTACGAGCAGTACTTC
d_gene: TRBD2; v_gene: TRBV3-1/TRBV3-2; j_gene: TRBJ2-1; abundance: -; CDR3aa: CASSLRGGSAFF; CDR3nt: TGTGCCAGCAGCCTTAGGGGCGGGAGTGCGTTCTTC
d_gene: -; v_gene: TRBV30; j_gene: TRBJ1-5; abundance: -; CDR3aa: CAWRRPGSGQQPQHF; CDR3nt: TGTGCCTGGAGGAGACCTGGGAGTGGTCAACAGCCCCAGCATTTT
d_gene: TRBD2; v_gene: TRBV7-2; j_gene: TRBJ2-1; abundance: few; CDR3aa: CASSLRRLALAGHEQFF; CDR3nt: TGTGCCAGCAGCCTTAGGCGTTTGGCACTAGCGGGACATGAGCAGTTCTTC
d_gene: -; v_gene: TRBV9; j_gene: TRBJ1-1; abundance: -; CDR3aa: CASSVGGEGLSDTEAFF; CDR3nt: TGTGCCAGCAGCGTAGGCGGGGAAGGACTCTCAGACACTGAAGCTTTCTTT
d_gene: -; v_gene: TRBV3-1/TRBV3-2; j_gene: TRBJ2-7; abundance: -; CDR3aa: CASSQPQRGSYEQYF; CDR3nt: TGTGCCAGCAGCCAACCTCAGAGGGGGAGCTACGAGCAGTACTTC
d_gene: -; v_gene: TRBV10-2; j_gene: TRBJ2-7; abundance: -; CDR3aa: CASSVGSRIHSYEQYF; CDR3nt: TGCGCCAGCAGTGTTGGCTCCAGGATCCACTCCTACGAGCAGTACTTC